The sequence of this T cell receptor beta chain was determined in a study of shared clonotypes between healthy human individuals. Study-wide points: Relative to memory subsets, naive subsets generally showed larger estimated richness.

CDR3 length: 12 amino acids. The germline V gene encodes CDR1 SNHLY and CDR2 FYNNEI. The J segment lost 9 bases and the V segment lost 7 bases, leaving 3 bases of the junction unmatched. Comments on this clone: Its specificity is unknown.

Clones were read by immunoSEQ multiplex PCR, and TCRdb kept only the in-frame ones, dropping some. This table has roughly 2 million clones, 95% appearing once. The chain joins TRBV2 to TRBJ1-6; 7 bases align to TRBD1. Sequences were obtained from naive CD4+ T cells sorted from blood. Subset: CD45RA+ positively selected. This receptor was taken from a man between 18 and 35 years old in good health. CDR3 sequence: CASTGTASPLHF. In DNA, the CDR3 is TGTGCCAGCACCGGGACAGCTTCACCCCTCCACTTT.